Described below is a single T cell receptor beta chain sequence and its context. The antigen remains unidentified. Assay used: immunoSEQ multiplex PCR; TCRdb lists only in-frame clones, some missing. The sample lists about 20,000 clones; 70% to 80% were seen once. Documented time point: baseline pretreatment blood. Indicated treatment: 15 Gy SBRT to primary tumor, nephrectomy 4 weeks later. Radiation-treated patients gave blood at baseline, week 2 and week 4. The entry originates in a study of radiation and T cells in renal cell carcinoma. Study results and caveats: Top tumor clonotypes rose in blood 2 weeks post-radiation, then contracted.

CDR1 and CDR2 from the germline V gene are LNHDA and SQIVND (reference sequence). The CDR3 totals 19 residues. V lost 3 bases, J lost 5 bases, and 14 bases stayed unmatched. The chain recombines TRBV19 with TRBJ1-5; TRBD1 matches at 12 bases. The receptor was derived from a man between 60 and 75 years old with renal cell carcinoma. Sequenced material: blood, taken from a patient whose treatment included radiotherapy and nephrectomy. The CDR3 loop is CASSMGQGAISVLDQPQHF. CDR3 DNA: TGTGCCAGTAGTATGGGACAGGGGGCAATTTCGGTTCTGGATCAGCCCCAGCATTTT.